The rows below give T cell receptor beta chains drawn from one sample of a study of regulatory T cells in long-lasting Graves disease. TCRdb itself ran the multiplex PCR reads through MiXCR, one entry per CDR3 protein. The sample has 360,000 or so distinct CDR3 sequences; roughly 17% are singletons. The same data also went into a second study, on T cells in Graves' hyperthyroidism and ophthalmopathy.

The input for sequencing was peripheral blood mononuclear cells (PBMCs), taken at new diagnosis, from a patient treated with antithyroid drugs. The receptors come from a man aged 40-49 years with Graves disease. The CDR3 runs from the conserved cysteine through the conserved F or W. A D gene is named only where the DNA matches it firmly. For some rows the clone size is stated as once, few or many, or as a class when expanded; others skip it.

D gene	clone size	J gene	V gene	CDR3 protein	CDR3 DNA
TRBD2	many	TRBJ2-5	TRBV6-5	CASSYSGLGQETQYF	TGTGCCAGCAGTTACTCTGGACTAGGCCAAGAGACCCAGTACTTC
TRBD2	few	TRBJ2-3	TRBV4-2	CASSLAGGRDTDTQYF	TGTGCCAGCAGCCTAGCGGGGGGTCGGGACACAGATACGCAGTATTTT
NA	few	TRBJ1-4	TRBV20-1	CSGTSLDEKLFF	TGCAGCGGGACCTCCCTGGACGAAAAACTGTTTTTT
NA	many	TRBJ2-7	TRBV12-3/TRBV12-4	CASSLLNWDEQYF	TGTGCCAGCAGTTTGTTAAATTGGGACGAGCAGTACTTC
NA	many	TRBJ2-4	TRBV28	CASSRTGLAKNIQYF	TGTGCCAGCAGTCGAACAGGGTTGGCCAAAAACATTCAGTACTTC
TRBD2	many	TRBJ2-3	TRBV29-1	CSVEREGPSTDTQYF	TGCAGCGTTGAACGGGAGGGGCCTAGCACAGATACGCAGTATTTT
TRBD2	NA	TRBJ2-1	TRBV20-1	CSARGVGLVAWDEQFF	TGCAGTGCTAGGGGGGTGGGACTAGTCGCGTGGGATGAGCAGTTCTTC
TRBD2	many	TRBJ2-2	TRBV5-1	CASSYWTSGNTGELFF	TGCGCCAGCAGCTATTGGACTAGCGGGAACACCGGGGAGCTGTTTTTT
TRBD2	many	TRBJ2-1	TRBV7-3	CASSWTSGGSNEQFF	TGTGCCAGCAGCTGGACTAGCGGGGGGTCCAATGAGCAGTTCTTC
NA	many	TRBJ1-3	TRBV11-2	CASRRTVIGAGNTIYF	TGTGCCAGCAGACGTACAGTTATAGGCGCTGGAAACACCATATATTTT
NA	many	TRBJ2-5	TRBV28	CASSQWGSSLTQYF	TGTGCCAGCAGTCAGTGGGGGTCATCCCTGACCCAGTACTTC
NA	NA	TRBJ1-2	TRBV2	CASCPDQGEGYTF	TGTGCCAGCTGCCCAGACCAGGGTGAAGGCTACACCTTC
NA	few	TRBJ2-1	TRBV29-1	CSVVGGSYNEQFF	TGCAGCGTTGTAGGGGGATCCTACAATGAGCAGTTCTTC